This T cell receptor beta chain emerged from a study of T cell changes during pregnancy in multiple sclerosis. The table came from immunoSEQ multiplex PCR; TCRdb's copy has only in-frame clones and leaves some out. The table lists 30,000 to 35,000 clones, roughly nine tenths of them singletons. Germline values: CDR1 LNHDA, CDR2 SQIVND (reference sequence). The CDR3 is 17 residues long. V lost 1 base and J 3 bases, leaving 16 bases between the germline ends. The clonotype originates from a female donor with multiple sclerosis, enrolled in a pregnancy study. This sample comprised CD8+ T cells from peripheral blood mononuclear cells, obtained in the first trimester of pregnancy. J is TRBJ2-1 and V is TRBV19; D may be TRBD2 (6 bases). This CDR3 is CASSIVQAGLLYNEQFF. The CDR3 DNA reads TGTGCCAGTAGTATAGTTCAAGCGGGCTTACTCTACAATGAGCAGTTCTTC.